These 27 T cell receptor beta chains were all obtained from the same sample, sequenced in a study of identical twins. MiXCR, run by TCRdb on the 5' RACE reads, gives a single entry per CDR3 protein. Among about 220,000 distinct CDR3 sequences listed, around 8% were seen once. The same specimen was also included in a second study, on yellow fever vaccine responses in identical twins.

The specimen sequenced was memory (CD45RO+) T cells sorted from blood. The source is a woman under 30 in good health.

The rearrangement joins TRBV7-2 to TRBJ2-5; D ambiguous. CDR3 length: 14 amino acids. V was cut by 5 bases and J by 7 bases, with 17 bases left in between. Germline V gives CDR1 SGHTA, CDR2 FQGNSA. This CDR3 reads CASSRGRAPGTQYF. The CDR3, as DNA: TGTGCCAGCAGCCGCGGTAGGGCCCCAGGGACCCAGTACTTC.

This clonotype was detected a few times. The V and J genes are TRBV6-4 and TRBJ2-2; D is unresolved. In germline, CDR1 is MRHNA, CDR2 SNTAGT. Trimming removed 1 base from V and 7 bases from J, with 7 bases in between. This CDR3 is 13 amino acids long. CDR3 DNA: TGTGCCAGCAGTGACTGGGTAGACGGGGAGCTGTTTTTT. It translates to CASSDWVDGELFF.

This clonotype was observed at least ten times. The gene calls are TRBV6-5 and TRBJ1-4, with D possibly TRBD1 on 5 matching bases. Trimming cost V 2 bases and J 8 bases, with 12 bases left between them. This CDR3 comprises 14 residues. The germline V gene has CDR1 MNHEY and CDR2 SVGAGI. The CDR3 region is CASSYLTGGEKLFF. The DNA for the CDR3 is TGTGCCAGCAGTTACCTTACAGGTGGCGAAAAACTGTTTTTT.

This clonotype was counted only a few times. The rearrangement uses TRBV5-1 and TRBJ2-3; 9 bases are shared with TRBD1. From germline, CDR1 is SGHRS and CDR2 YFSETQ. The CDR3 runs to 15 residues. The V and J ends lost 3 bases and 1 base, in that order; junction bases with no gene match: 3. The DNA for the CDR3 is TGCGCCAGCAGCTCCGGGGACAGGGGCACAGATACGCAGTATTTT. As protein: CASSSGDRGTDTQYF.

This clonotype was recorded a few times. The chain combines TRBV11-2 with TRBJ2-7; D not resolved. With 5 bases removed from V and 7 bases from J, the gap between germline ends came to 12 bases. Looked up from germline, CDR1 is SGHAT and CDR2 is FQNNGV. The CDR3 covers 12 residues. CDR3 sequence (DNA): TGTGCCAGCAGCCTTTCTGCGTGGGAGCAGTACTTC. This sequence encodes CASSLSAWEQYF.

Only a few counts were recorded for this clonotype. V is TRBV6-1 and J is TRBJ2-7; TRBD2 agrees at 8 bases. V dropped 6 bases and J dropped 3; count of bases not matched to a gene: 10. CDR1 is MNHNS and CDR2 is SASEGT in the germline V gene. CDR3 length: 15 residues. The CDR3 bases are TGTGCCAGCAGAGGGACGGGGGGGCCAAGCTACGAGCAGTACTTC. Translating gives CASRGTGGPSYEQYF.

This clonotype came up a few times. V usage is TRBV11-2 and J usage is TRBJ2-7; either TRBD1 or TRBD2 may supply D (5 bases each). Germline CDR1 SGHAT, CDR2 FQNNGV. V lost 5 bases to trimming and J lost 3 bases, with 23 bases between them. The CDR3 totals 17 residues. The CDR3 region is CASSPLQGVTPLYEQYF. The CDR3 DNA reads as TGTGCCAGCAGCCCCCTGCAGGGAGTAACCCCCCTCTACGAGCAGTACTTC.

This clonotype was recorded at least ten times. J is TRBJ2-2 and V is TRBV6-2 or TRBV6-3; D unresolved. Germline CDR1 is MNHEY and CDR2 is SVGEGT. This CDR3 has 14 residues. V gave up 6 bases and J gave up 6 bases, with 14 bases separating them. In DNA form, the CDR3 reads TGTGCCAGCAGCCGATCGGGCGAGGCCGGGGAGCTGTTTTTT. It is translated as CASSRSGEAGELFF.

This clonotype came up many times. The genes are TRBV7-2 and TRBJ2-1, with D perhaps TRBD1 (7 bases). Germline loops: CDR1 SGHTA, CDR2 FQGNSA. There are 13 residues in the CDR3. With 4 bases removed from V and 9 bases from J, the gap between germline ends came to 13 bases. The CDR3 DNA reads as TGTGCCAGCAGCTCTCAGGGGGGAAGTGAGCAGTTCTTC. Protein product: CASSSQGGSEQFF.

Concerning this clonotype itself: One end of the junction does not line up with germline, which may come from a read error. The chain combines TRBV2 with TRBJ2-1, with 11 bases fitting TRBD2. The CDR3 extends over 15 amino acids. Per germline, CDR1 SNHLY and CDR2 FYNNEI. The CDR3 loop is CASSELLAGGNEQLF. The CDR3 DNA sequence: TGTGCCAGCAGTGAACTGCTAGCGGGAGGTAATGAGCAGCTCTTC.

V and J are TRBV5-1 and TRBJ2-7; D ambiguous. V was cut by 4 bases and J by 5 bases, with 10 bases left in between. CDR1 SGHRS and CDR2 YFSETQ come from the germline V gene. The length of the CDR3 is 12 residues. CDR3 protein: CASSVYGDEQYF. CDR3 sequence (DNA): TGCGCCAGCAGCGTATATGGGGACGAGCAGTACTTC.

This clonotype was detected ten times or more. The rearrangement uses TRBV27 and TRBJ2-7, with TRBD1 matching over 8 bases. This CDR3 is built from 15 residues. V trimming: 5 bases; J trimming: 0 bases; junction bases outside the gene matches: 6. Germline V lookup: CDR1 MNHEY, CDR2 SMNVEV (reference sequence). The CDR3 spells CASSLTGAVSYEQYF. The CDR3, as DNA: TGTGCCAGCAGTCTGACAGGGGCCGTCTCCTACGAGCAGTACTTC.

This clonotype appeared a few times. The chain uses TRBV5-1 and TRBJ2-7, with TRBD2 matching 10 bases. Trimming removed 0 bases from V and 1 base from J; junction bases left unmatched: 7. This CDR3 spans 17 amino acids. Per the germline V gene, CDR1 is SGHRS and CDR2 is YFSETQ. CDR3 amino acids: CASSLALSSGGSYEQYF. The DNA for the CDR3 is TGCGCCAGCAGCTTGGCCTTGAGTAGCGGGGGGTCCTACGAGCAGTACTTC.

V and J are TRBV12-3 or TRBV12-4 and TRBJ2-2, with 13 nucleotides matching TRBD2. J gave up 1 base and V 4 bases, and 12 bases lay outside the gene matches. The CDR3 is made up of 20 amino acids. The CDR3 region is CASSWSGGLAGRMNTGELFF. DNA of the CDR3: TGTGCCAGCAGTTGGTCGGGGGGACTAGCGGGGCGGATGAACACCGGGGAGCTGTTTTTT.

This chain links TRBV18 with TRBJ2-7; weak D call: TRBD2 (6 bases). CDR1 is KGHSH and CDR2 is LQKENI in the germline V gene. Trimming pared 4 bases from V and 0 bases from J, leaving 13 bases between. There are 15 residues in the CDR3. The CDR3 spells CASSRAAGSSYEQYF. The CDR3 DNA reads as TGTGCCAGCTCACGAGCGGCGGGAAGCTCCTACGAGCAGTACTTC.

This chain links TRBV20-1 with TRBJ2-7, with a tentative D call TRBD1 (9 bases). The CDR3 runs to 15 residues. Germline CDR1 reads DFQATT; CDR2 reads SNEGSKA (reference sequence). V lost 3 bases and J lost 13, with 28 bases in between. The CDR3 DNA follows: TGCAGTGCTAGGGACCCGGGACAGGGCAAACTAGCGGAATACTTC. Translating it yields CSARDPGQGKLAEYF.

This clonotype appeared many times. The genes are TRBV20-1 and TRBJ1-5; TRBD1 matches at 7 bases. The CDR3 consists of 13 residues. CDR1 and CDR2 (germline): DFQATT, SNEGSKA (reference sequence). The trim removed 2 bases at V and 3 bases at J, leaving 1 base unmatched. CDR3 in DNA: TGCAGTGCTAGAAGGGGGCCCAATCAGCCCCAGCATTTT. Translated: CSARRGPNQPQHF.

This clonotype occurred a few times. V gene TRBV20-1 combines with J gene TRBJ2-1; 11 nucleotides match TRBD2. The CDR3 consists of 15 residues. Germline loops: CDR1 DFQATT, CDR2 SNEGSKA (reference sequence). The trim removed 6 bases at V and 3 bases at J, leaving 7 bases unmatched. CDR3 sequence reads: CSATTSGENYNEQFF. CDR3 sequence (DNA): TGCAGTGCAACGACTAGCGGGGAAAACTACAATGAGCAGTTCTTC.

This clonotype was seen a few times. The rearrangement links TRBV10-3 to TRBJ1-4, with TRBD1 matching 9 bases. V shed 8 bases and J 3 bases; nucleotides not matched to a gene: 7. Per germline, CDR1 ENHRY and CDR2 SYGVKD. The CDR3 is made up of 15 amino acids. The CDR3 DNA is TGTGCCATCGGGGACAGGGAGGTAGCTAATGAAAAACTGTTTTTT. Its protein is CAIGDREVANEKLFF.

Here the CDR3 DNA reads TGCAGTGCTATAGATCCCAGGCGGGCCTACGAGCAGTACTTC. It encodes CSAIDPRRAYEQYF. J is TRBJ2-7 and V is TRBV20-1, with D possibly being TRBD2 (5 bases). The V gene's germline CDR1 is DFQATT and CDR2 SNEGSKA (reference sequence). This CDR3 contains 14 residues. V was cut by 4 bases and J by 2 bases, with 15 bases left in between.

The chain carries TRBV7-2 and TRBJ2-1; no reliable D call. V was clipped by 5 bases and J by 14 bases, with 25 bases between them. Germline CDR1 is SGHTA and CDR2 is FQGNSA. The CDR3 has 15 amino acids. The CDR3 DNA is TGTGCCAGCAGCGCGGCCCCTGAGGTTACTACAAACAAGTTCTTC. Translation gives CASSAAPEVTTNKFF.

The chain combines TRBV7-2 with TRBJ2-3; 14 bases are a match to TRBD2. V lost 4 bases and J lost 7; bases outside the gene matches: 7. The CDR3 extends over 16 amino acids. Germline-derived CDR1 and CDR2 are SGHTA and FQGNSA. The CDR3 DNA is TGTGCCAGCAGCTGGGGACTAGCGGGGGCCGTGTATACGCAGTATTTT. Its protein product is CASSWGLAGAVYTQYF.

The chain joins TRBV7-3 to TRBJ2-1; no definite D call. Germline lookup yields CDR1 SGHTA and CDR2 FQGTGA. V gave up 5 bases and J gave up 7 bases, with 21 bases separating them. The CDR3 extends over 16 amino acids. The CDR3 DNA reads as TGTGCCAGCAGCCCCGAGGTGGGGAAGGGTAGTAATGAGCAGTTCTTC. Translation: CASSPEVGKGSNEQFF.

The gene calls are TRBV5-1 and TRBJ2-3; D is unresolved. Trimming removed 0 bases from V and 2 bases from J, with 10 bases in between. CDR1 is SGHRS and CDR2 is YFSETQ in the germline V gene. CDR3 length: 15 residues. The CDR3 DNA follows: TGCGCCAGCAGCTTGGGAGGCGTAGCCACAGATACGCAGTATTTT. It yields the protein CASSLGGVATDTQYF.

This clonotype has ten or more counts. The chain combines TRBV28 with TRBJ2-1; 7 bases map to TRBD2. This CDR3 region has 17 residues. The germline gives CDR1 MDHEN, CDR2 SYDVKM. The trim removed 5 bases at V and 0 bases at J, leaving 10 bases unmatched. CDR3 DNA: TGTGCCAGCAGTGGGTTCGGTGGCGGGAGCTCCTACAATGAGCAGTTCTTC. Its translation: CASSGFGGGSSYNEQFF.

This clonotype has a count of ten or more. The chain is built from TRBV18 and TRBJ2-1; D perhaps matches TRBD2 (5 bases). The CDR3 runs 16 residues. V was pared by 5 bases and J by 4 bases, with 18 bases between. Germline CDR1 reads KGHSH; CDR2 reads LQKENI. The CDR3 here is CASSKPLEEIYNEQFF. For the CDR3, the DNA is TGTGCCAGCTCAAAACCCCTGGAGGAGATTTACAATGAGCAGTTCTTC.

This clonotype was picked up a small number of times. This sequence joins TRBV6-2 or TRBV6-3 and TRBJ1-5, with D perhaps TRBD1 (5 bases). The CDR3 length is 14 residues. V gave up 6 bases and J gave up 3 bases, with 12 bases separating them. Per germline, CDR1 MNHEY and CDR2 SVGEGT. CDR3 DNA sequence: TGTGCCAGCAGGCCGGGACGCGTCAATCAGCCCCAGCATTTT. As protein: CASRPGRVNQPQHF.